One and the same sample provided the 5 T cell receptor beta chains below, sequenced in a study of CD8 T cell repertoires and HIV-1 epitope variants. Sequenced by immunoSEQ multiplex PCR; TCRdb stores in-frame clones only, minus some. The sample records thousands of clones, 55% to 80% being singletons. The antigens of these receptors remain unknown. The specimen was cultured CD8+ T cells derived from PBMCs. These receptors all stem from a male donor with HIV.

J is TRBJ1-3 and V is TRBV9, with TRBD1 as a possible D gene (6 bases). This CDR3 is built from 17 residues. The germline V gene has CDR1 SGDLS and CDR2 YYNGEE. Trimming stripped 0 bases from V and 2 bases from J, with 15 bases between. The CDR3 DNA follows: TGTGCCAGCAGCGTAGCCCCTACAGGGAGTGCTGGAAACACCATATATTTT. This translates into CASSVAPTGSAGNTIYF.

Only a few counts were recorded for this clone. The J gene is TRBJ2-7, the V gene TRBV5-6; D remains unclear. In germline, CDR1 is SGHDT, CDR2 YYEEEE. The CDR3 extends over 12 amino acids. V lost 0 bases, J lost 5 bases, and 6 bases lay in between. The DNA for the CDR3 is TGTGCCAGCAGCTTGGGAGGCGACGAGCAGTACTTC. Its protein product is CASSLGGDEQYF.

The genes are TRBV4-3 and TRBJ2-1, with D maybe TRBD2 (6 bases). The CDR3 is made up of 14 amino acids. Germline V CDR1 and CDR2: LGHNA, YSLEER. Trimming left V 4 bases short and J 3 bases short, with 10 bases between. The CDR3 is CASSPGTFYNEQFF. The DNA for the CDR3 is TGCGCCAGCAGCCCTGGGACTTTCTACAATGAGCAGTTCTTC.

The chain is built from TRBV9 and TRBJ2-2; 7 bases match TRBD1. Germline CDR1 SGDLS, CDR2 YYNGEE. V dropped 7 bases and J dropped 4; count of bases not matched to a gene: 7. The length of the CDR3 is 14 residues. The CDR3 DNA follows: TGTGCCAGCGGCCCGACAGGGAGCACCGGGGAGCTGTTTTTT. Encoded protein: CASGPTGSTGELFF.

CDR3 sequence reads: CASSRALGEGRETQYF. The DNA for the CDR3 is TGTGCCAGCAGCCGAGCTTTGGGGGAGGGCCGTGAGACCCAGTACTTC. The chain carries TRBV6-6 and TRBJ2-5; 7 bases match TRBD2. Germline lookup yields CDR1 MNHNY and CDR2 SVGAGI (reference sequence). The CDR3 contains 16 residues. With 6 bases clipped from V and 5 bases from J, the junction kept 15 bases outside the gene matches.